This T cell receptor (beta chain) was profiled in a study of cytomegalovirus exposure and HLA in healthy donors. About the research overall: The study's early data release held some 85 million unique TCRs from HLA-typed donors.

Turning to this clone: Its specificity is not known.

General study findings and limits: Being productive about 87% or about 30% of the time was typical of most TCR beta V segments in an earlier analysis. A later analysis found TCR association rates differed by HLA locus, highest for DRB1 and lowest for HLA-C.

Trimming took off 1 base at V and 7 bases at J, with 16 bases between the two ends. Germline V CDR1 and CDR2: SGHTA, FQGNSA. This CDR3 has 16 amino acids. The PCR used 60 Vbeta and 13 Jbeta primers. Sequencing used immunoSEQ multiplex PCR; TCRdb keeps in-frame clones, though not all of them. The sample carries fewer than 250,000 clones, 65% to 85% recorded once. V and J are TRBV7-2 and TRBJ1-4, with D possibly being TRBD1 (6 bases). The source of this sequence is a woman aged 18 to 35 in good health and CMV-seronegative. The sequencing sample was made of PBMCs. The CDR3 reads CASSLEVARGSEKLFF. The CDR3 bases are TGTGCCAGCAGCTTAGAAGTGGCCAGGGGAAGTGAAAAACTGTTTTTT.